The T cell receptor (beta chain) described here comes from a study of OX40 agonist ivuxolimab in advanced cancers. Some clones are missing from TCRdb's copy, which holds only in-frame ones; the method was immunoSEQ multiplex PCR. The sample yields 81,000 or so clones, around nine tenths seen once. The sample here was CD4+ or CD8+ T cells sorted from blood, taken in a trial of the OX40 agonist ivuxolimab. The source is an adult with an advanced solid tumor such as melanoma, head and neck, liver or kidney cancer.

For the CDR3, the DNA is TGTGCCAGCAGTCGACAAGGATTGGGGCGGCCCCAGCATTTT. Amino acid sequence: CASSRQGLGRPQHF. The rearrangement links TRBV6-5 to TRBJ1-5; D might be TRBD1 (5 bases). The germline V gene has CDR1 MNHEY and CDR2 SVGAGI. V lost 5 bases, J lost 9 bases, and 17 bases lay in between. This CDR3 spans 14 amino acids.